This T cell receptor beta chain appears in the sequencing data of a study of T cells in tuberculosis. For the study at large: Within 7 days of starting treatment, or before, PBMC were stored.

Described time point: new active TB diagnosis, blood taken before or within 7 days of starting treatment. On average roughly 100,000 T cells per donor were immunosequenced. Sequencing was performed with immunoSEQ multiplex PCR; in TCRdb, only in-frame clones are kept and a portion is missing. The table records over 30,000 clones, 93% of them present only once. The CDR3 is made up of 14 amino acids. Trimming removed 7 bases at V and 0 bases at J, with 12 bases between. CDR1 MNHNY and CDR2 SVGAGI come from the germline V gene (reference sequence). The chain carries TRBV6-6 and TRBJ1-1; the D gene is possibly TRBD1 (6 bases). This sequence originates from an adult with tuberculosis. The material sequenced was PBMCs, taken at tuberculosis diagnosis. The CDR3 here is CASKGDLMNTEAFF. CDR3 bases: TGTGCCAGCAAGGGGGATCTCATGAACACTGAAGCTTTCTTT.